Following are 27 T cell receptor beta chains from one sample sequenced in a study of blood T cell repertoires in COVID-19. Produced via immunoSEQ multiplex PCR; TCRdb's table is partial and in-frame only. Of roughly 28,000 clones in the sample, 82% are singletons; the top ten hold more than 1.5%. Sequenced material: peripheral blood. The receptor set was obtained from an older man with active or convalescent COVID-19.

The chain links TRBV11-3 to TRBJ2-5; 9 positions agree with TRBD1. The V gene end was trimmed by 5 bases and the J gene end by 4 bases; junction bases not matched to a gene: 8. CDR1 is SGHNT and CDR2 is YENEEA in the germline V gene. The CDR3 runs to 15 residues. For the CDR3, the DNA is TGTGCCAGCAGCATAAGAGGACAGGGGCTAGAGACCCAGTACTTC. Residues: CASSIRGQGLETQYF.

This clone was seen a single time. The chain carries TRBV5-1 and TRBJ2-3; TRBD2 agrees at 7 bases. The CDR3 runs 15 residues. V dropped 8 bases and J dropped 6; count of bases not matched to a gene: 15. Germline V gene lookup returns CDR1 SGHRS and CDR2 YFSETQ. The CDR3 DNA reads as TGCGCCAGTAATGGGAGGGGAGATGTGGCCGATACGCAGTATTTT. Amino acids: CASNGRGDVADTQYF.

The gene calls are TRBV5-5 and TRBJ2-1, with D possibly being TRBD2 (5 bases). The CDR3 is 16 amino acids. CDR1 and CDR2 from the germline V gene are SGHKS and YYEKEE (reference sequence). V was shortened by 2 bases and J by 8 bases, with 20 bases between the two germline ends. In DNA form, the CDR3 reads TGTGCCAGCAGCTTTGGCCTACCTTTAATCGGGGATGAGCAGTTCTTC. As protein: CASSFGLPLIGDEQFF.

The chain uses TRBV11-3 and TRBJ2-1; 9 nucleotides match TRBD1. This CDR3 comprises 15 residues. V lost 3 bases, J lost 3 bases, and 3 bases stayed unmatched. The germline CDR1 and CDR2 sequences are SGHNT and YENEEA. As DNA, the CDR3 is TGTGCCAGCAGCTTTGGACAGGGGTACTACAATGAGCAGTTCTTC. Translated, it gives CASSFGQGYYNEQFF.

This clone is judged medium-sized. The CDR3 loop is CASSLRSGANVLTF. The CDR3 coding sequence is TGCGCCAGCAGCTTGCGCTCTGGGGCCAACGTCCTGACTTTC. The chain joins TRBV5-1 to TRBJ2-6; D is unresolved. The CDR3 consists of 14 residues. The V end was cut by 1 base, the J end by 0 bases, with 2 bases between. The germline gives CDR1 SGHRS, CDR2 YFSETQ.

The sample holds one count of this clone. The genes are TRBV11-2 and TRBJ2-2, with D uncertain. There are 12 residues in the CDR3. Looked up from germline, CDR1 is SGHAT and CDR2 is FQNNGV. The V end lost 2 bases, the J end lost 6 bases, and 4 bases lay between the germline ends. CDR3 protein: CASSLSAGELFF. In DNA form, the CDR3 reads TGTGCCAGCAGCTTATCAGCCGGGGAGCTGTTTTTT.

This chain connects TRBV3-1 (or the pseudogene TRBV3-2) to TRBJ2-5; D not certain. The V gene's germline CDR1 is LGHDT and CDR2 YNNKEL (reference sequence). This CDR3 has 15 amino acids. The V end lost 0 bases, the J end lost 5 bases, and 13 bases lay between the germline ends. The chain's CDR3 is CASSQDRTPEETQYF. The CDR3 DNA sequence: TGTGCCAGCAGCCAAGATCGTACCCCTGAGGAGACCCAGTACTTC.

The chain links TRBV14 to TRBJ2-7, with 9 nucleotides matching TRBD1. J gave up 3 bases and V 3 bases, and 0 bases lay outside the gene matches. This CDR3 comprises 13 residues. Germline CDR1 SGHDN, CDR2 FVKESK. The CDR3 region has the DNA TGTGCCAGCAGCCAGGGACAGGGCTACGAGCAGTACTTC. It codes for CASSQGQGYEQYF. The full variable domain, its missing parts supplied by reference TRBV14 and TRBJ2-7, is EAGVTQFPSHSVIEKGQTVTLRCDPISGHDNLYWYRRVMGKEIKFLLHFVKESKQDESGMPNNRFLAERTGGTYSTLKVQPAELEDSGVYFCASSQGQGYEQYFGPGTRLTVT.

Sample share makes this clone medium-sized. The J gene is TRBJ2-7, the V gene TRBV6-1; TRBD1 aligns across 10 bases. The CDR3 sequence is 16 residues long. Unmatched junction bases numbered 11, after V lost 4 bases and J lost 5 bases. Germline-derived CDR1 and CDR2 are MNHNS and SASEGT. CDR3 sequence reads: CASSASQDRGVHEQYF. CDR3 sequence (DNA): TGTGCCAGCAGTGCGAGTCAGGACAGGGGGGTACACGAGCAGTACTTC.

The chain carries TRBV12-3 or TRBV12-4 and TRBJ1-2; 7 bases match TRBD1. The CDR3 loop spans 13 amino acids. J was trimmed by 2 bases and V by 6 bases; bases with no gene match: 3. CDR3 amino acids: CASRPGQNYGYTF. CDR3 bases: TGTGCCAGCAGGCCGGGACAGAACTATGGCTACACCTTC.

CDR3 amino acids: CSGTGTGGSATNEKLFF. CDR3 nucleotide sequence: TGCAGCGGAACCGGGACAGGGGGCTCTGCAACTAATGAAAAACTGTTTTTT. The V and J genes are TRBV29-1 and TRBJ1-4; 12 nucleotides match TRBD1. Germline V CDR1 and CDR2: SQVTM, ANQGSEA. The CDR3 totals 17 residues. The V and J ends lost 7 bases and 0 bases, in that order; junction bases with no gene match: 9.

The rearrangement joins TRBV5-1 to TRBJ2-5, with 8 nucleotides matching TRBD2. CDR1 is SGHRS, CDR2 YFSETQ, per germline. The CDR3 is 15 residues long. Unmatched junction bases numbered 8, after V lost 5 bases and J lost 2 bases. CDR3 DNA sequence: TGCGCCAGCAGGGTTAGCGGGGCCCCTCAAGAGACCCAGTACTTC. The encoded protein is CASRVSGAPQETQYF.

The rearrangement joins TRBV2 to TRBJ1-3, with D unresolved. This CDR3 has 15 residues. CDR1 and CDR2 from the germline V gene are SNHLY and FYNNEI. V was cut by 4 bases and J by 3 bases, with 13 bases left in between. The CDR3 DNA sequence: TGTGCCAGCAGTGCGAGAAACAGTGTTGGAAACACCATATATTTT. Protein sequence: CASSARNSVGNTIYF.

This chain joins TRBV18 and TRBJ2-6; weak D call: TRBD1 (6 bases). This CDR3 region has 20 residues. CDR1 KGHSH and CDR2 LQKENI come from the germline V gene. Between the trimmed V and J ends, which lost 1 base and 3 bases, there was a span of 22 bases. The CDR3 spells CASSPRVLTGRNDGANVLTF. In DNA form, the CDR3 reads TGTGCCAGCTCACCACGTGTACTCACAGGGCGTAATGATGGGGCCAACGTCCTGACTTTC.

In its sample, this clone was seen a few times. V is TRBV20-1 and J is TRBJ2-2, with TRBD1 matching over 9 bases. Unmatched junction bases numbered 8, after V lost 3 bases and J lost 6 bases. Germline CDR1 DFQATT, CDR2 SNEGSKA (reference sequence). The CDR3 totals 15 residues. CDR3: CSASYRGHFAGELFF. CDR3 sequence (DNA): TGCAGTGCTAGTTACAGGGGGCATTTTGCCGGGGAGCTGTTTTTT.

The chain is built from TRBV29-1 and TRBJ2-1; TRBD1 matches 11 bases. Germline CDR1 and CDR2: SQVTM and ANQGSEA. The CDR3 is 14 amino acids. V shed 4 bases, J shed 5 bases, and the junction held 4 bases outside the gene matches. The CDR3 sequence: CSVGGTGGDNEQFF. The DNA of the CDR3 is TGCAGCGTTGGCGGGACAGGGGGGGACAATGAGCAGTTCTTC.

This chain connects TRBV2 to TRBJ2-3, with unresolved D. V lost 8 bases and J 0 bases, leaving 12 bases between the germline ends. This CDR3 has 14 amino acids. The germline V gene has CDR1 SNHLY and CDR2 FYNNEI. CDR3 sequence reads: CASGGVVSTDTQYF. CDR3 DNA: TGTGCCAGCGGTGGCGTGGTGAGCACAGATACGCAGTATTTT. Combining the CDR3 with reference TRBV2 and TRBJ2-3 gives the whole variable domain EPEVTQTPSHQVTQMGQEVILRCVPISNHLYFYWYRQILGQKVEFLVSFYNNEISEKSEIFDDQFSVERPDGSNFTLKIRSTKLEDSAMYFCASGGVVSTDTQYFGPGTRLTVL.

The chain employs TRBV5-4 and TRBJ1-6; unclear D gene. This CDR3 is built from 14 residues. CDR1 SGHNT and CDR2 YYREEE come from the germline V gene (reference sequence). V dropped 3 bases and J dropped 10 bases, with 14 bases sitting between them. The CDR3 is CASSSSVAGSPLHF. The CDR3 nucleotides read TGTGCCAGCAGCTCCTCTGTAGCGGGATCACCCCTCCACTTT.

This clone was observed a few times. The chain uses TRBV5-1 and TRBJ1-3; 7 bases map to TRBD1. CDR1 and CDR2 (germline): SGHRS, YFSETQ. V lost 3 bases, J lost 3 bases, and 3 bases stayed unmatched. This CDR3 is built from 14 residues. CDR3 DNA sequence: TGCGCCAGCAGCTCCGGGACAGTTGGAAACACCATATATTTT. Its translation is CASSSGTVGNTIYF. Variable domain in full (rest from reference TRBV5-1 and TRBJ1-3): KAGVTQTPRYLIKTRGQQVTLSCSPISGHRSVSWYQQTPGQGLQFLFEYFSETQRNKGNFPGRFSGRQFSNSRSEMNVSTLELGDSALYLCASSSGTVGNTIYFGEGSWLTVV.

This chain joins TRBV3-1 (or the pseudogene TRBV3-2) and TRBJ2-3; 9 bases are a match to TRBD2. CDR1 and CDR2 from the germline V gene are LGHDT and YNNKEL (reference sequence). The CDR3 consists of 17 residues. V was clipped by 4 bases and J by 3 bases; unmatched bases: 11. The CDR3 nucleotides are TGTGCCAGCAGCCCCCCAGAGTTAAGCGGGAGGACAGATACGCAGTATTTT. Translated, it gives CASSPPELSGRTDTQYF.

Here the CDR3 DNA reads TGTGCCAGCAGCTCCGGACTAGCGGGCACAGATACGCAGTATTTT. Translating gives CASSSGLAGTDTQYF. The rearrangement links TRBV7-6 to TRBJ2-3, with 10 nucleotides matching TRBD2. The germline CDR1 and CDR2 sequences are SGHVS and FNYEAQ. The CDR3 totals 15 residues. V lost 4 bases and J lost 1; bases outside the gene matches: 2.

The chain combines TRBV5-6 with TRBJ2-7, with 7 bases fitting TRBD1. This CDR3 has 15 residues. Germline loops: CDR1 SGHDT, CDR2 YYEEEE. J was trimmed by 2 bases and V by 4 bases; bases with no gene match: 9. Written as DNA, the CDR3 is TGTGCCAGCAGCATGACAGGGTCCCCCCCCTACGAGCAGTACTTC. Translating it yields CASSMTGSPPYEQYF.

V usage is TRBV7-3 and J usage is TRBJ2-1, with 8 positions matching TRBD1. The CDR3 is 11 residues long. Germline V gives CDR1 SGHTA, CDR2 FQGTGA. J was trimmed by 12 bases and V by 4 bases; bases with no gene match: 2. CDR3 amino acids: CASSSGQGQFF. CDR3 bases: TGTGCCAGCAGCTCCGGACAGGGGCAGTTCTTC.

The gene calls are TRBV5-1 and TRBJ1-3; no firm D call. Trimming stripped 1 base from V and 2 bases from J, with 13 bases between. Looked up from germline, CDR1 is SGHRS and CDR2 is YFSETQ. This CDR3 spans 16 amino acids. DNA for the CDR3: TGCGCCAGCAGCTTGTATACGGGAGGCACTGGAAACACCATATATTTT. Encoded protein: CASSLYTGGTGNTIYF.

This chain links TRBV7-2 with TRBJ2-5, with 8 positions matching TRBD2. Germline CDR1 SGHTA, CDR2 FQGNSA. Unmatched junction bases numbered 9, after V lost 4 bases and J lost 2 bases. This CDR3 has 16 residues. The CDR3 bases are TGTGCCAGCAGCTCCATAGCGGGGCCAACGCAAGAGACCCAGTACTTC. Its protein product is CASSSIAGPTQETQYF.

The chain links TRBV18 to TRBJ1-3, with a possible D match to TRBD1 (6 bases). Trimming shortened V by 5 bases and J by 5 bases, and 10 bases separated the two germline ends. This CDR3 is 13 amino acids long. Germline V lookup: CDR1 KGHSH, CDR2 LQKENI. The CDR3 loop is CASSAGDRNTIYF. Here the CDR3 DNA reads TGTGCCAGCTCAGCAGGGGACAGAAACACCATATATTTT.

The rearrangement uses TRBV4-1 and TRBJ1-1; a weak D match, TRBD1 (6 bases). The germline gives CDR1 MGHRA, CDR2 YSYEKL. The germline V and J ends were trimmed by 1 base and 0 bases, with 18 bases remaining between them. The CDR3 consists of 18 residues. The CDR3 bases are TGCGCCAGCAGCCAAGGATGGGGAGGGGGGGCGATGAACACTGAAGCTTTCTTT. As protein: CASSQGWGGGAMNTEAFF.